This passage covers 14 T cell receptor beta chains from one sample sequenced in a study of CD8 T cells in Susac syndrome. RNA in amounts of roughly 0.5 to 1 ug was reverse transcribed with random hexamers. Via MiXCR, TCRdb re-called the immunoSEQ multiplex PCR reads, giving one row per CDR3 protein. The sample gives roughly 160,000 distinct CDR3 sequences, over 85% of which show up once; around 0.14% is in the top ten. The sequenced sample was CD4+ T cells from PBMCs. The receptor set was obtained from a human donor in good health.

The table lists this clonotype with a count of one. The V call is TRBV18, the J call TRBJ1-1; 8 bases are shared with TRBD1. The CDR3 length is 14 residues. Germline V CDR1 and CDR2: KGHSH, LQKENI. Germline trimming cut 3 bases from V and 5 bases from J; bases unmatched to any gene: 5. CDR3 residues: CASSPGQGITEAFF. CDR3 DNA: TGTGCCAGCTCACCCGGACAGGGTATAACTGAAGCTTTCTTT. Full variable domain (rest looked up from reference TRBV18 and TRBJ1-1): NAGVMQNPRHLVRRRGQEARLRCSPMKGHSHVYWYRQLPEEGLKFMVYLQKENIIDESGMPKERFSAEFPKEGPSILRIQQVVRGDSAAYFCASSPGQGITEAFFGQGTRLTVV.

CDR3 bases: TGCAGTGCTAGAGACCGGGACAACTATGGCTACACCTTC. Translation: CSARDRDNYGYTF. The rearrangement links TRBV20-1 to TRBJ1-2, with D perhaps matching TRBD1 (5 bases). Germline V lookup: CDR1 DFQATT, CDR2 SNEGSKA (reference sequence). The CDR3 totals 13 residues. The V and J ends lost 0 bases and 2 bases respectively, with 7 bases between them.

V is TRBV19 and J is TRBJ2-1; no reliable D call. The CDR3 totals 15 residues. Germline V gene data show CDR1 as LNHDA and CDR2 as SQIVND (reference sequence). Deletions cut 0 bases from V and 5 bases from J, with 11 bases between. The CDR3 DNA follows: TGTGCCAGTAGTATAGACTACCAGACCCACAATGAGCAGTTCTTC. This encodes CASSIDYQTHNEQFF.

The chain has TRBV20-1 and TRBJ2-5; 7 nucleotides agree with TRBD1. CDR1 DFQATT and CDR2 SNEGSKA come from the germline V gene (reference sequence). V shed 5 bases, J shed 2 bases, and the junction held 2 bases outside the gene matches. This CDR3 has 12 residues. CDR3 in amino acids: CSAEGQQETQYF. CDR3 DNA: TGCAGTGCTGAGGGACAGCAAGAGACCCAGTACTTC.

This chain joins TRBV24-1 and TRBJ2-1, with TRBD1 matching over 8 bases. In germline, CDR1 is KGHDR, CDR2 SFDVKD. This CDR3 is 17 amino acids long. J gave up 6 bases and V 0 bases, and 9 bases lay outside the gene matches. The CDR3 region is CATSDLLGTGVVNEQFF. The CDR3 nucleotides read TGTGCCACCAGTGATTTGCTCGGGACAGGAGTCGTCAATGAGCAGTTCTTC.

The chain links TRBV15 to TRBJ1-1; no reliable D call. V lost 3 bases, J lost 1 base, and 12 bases lay in between. The CDR3 covers 15 residues. Germline values: CDR1 LNHNV, CDR2 YYDKDF (reference sequence). CDR3 sequence: CATSRYPRANTEAFF. DNA for the CDR3: TGTGCCACCAGCAGGTACCCAAGGGCGAACACTGAAGCTTTCTTT.

J is TRBJ1-1 and V is TRBV2; unclear D gene. CDR1 is SNHLY and CDR2 is FYNNEI in the germline V gene. The CDR3 extends over 13 amino acids. Trimming left V 4 bases short and J 3 bases short, with 9 bases between. In nucleotides, the CDR3 is TGTGCCAGCAGTGGAGAGAGGGACACTGAAGCTTTCTTT. This translates into CASSGERDTEAFF.

The J gene is TRBJ1-6, the V gene TRBV28, with no clear D. The CDR3 length is 12 residues. The germline CDR1 and CDR2 sequences are MDHEN and SYDVKM. The V gene lost 2 bases and the J gene lost 9 bases, with 5 bases spanning the gap. The CDR3 DNA reads as TGTGCCAGCAGTTTACGGGTTTCACCCCTCCACTTT. Its protein product is CASSLRVSPLHF.

The J gene is TRBJ2-3, the V gene TRBV9; 7 bases are a match to TRBD2. Germline V lookup: CDR1 SGDLS, CDR2 YYNGEE. The CDR3 length is 16 residues. V trimming: 0 bases; J trimming: 6 bases; junction bases outside the gene matches: 10. This chain's CDR3 is CASSVVPSGAGDTQYF. CDR3 DNA: TGTGCCAGCAGCGTAGTACCTAGCGGAGCGGGGGATACGCAGTATTTT.

This chain links TRBV7-2 with TRBJ1-6; no definite D call. Germline values: CDR1 SGHTA, CDR2 FQGNSA. The CDR3 is 11 residues long. Trimming removed 3 bases at V and 9 bases at J, with 3 bases between. The CDR3 coding sequence is TGTGCCAGCAGCTTTGGTTCACCCCTCCACTTT. This sequence encodes CASSFGSPLHF.

This chain connects TRBV7-8 to TRBJ1-6, with a possible D match to TRBD1 (5 bases). V lost 0 bases and J 10 bases, leaving 7 bases between the germline ends. The CDR3 sequence is 13 residues long. Per germline, CDR1 SGHVS and CDR2 FQNEAQ. CDR3 DNA sequence: TGTGCCAGCAGCTTAGCCAGGGAGTCACCCCTCCACTTT. This translates into CASSLARESPLHF. Drawing the rest from reference TRBV7-8 and TRBJ1-6, the complete variable domain is GAGVSQSPRYKVAKRGQDVALRCDPISGHVSLFWYQQALGQGPEFLTYFQNEAQLDKSGLPSDRFFAERPEGSVSTLKIQRTQQEDSAVYLCASSLARESPLHFGNGTRLTVT.

This chain connects TRBV6-2 or TRBV6-3 to TRBJ2-7; TRBD1 might be the D (5 bases). The germline gives CDR1 MNHEY, CDR2 SVGEGT. This CDR3 has 13 amino acids. The V end lost 5 bases, the J end lost 2 bases, and 10 bases lay between the germline ends. This CDR3 reads CASSGRVPYEQYF. The CDR3 DNA follows: TGTGCCAGCAGTGGCAGGGTCCCCTACGAGCAGTACTTC.

The chain links TRBV29-1 to TRBJ2-5, with a weak D call TRBD1 (6 bases). V shed 7 bases and J shed 4 bases, with 13 bases lying between them. The CDR3 runs to 12 residues. CDR1 and CDR2 (germline): SQVTM, ANQGSEA. The CDR3 region has the DNA TGCAGCGCCAGACAGGCCGCAGAGACCCAGTACTTC. Amino acid sequence: CSARQAAETQYF.

This rearrangement joins TRBV13 to TRBJ2-7; 7 nucleotides match TRBD1. CDR3 length: 15 amino acids. Germline V gives CDR1 PRHDT, CDR2 FYEKMQ (reference sequence). Trimming at V came to 7 bases and at J to 5 bases, leaving 14 bases not matched to a gene. The CDR3 DNA follows: TGTGCCAGCACTCGAGGGGGCCAATTCGACCACGAGCAGTACTTC. Its protein is CASTRGGQFDHEQYF. The full variable domain, rest sourced from reference TRBV13 and TRBJ2-7, is AAGVIQSPRHLIKEKRETATLKCYPIPRHDTVYWYQQGPGQDPQFLISFYEKMQSDKGSIPDRFSAQQFSDYHSELNMSSLELGDSALYFCASTRGGQFDHEQYFGPGTRLTVT.